The 31 T cell receptor beta chains below all came from one sample that was sequenced in a study of response to subunit inactivated influenza vaccine. TCRdb re-called the RT-PCR reads through MiXCR, storing one row per CDR3 protein. The sample lists a few hundred thousand distinct CDR3 sequences; 9.5% to 12% were seen once. Sequencing used PBMCs from blood, obtained roughly 48 days after vaccination. Source of these receptors: a man between 45 and 60 years old who received an inactivated influenza vaccine.

There are a few counts of this clonotype. The genes are TRBV29-1 and TRBJ2-2, with a weak D call TRBD2 (6 bases). The germline V gene has CDR1 SQVTM and CDR2 ANQGSEA. CDR3 length: 15 amino acids. Deletions cut 4 bases from V and 4 bases from J, with 16 bases between. CDR3 nucleotide sequence: TGCAGCGTTGTGGTCGGAGGGCCGATCACCGGGGAGCTGTTTTTT. Translated, it gives CSVVVGGPITGELFF.

This sequence joins TRBV5-6 and TRBJ2-1; possibly TRBD2 for D (5 bases). The CDR3 consists of 14 residues. Between the trimmed V and J ends, which lost 2 bases and 2 bases, there was a span of 8 bases. The germline V gene encodes CDR1 SGHDT and CDR2 YYEEEE. The CDR3 region is CASSFVGAYNEQFF. CDR3 DNA: TGTGCCAGCAGCTTCGTCGGGGCCTACAATGAGCAGTTCTTC.

V gene TRBV7-8 combines with J gene TRBJ2-7; 8 nucleotides agree with TRBD1. This CDR3 has 14 amino acids. J gave up 7 bases and V 1 base, and 6 bases lay outside the gene matches. CDR1 and CDR2 from the germline V gene are SGHVS and FQNEAQ. CDR3 coding DNA: TGTGCCAGCAGCTTAGTAGGGACAGGAGAAGAGCAGTACTTC. Amino acid sequence: CASSLVGTGEEQYF.

This chain links TRBV5-1 with TRBJ2-3; tentatively, D is TRBD1 (7 bases). This CDR3 is built from 15 residues. The V end was cut by 6 bases, the J end by 2 bases, with 16 bases between. The germline V gene encodes CDR1 SGHRS and CDR2 YFSETQ. The CDR3 here is CASKTTGTYTDTQYF. The DNA for the CDR3 is TGCGCCAGCAAGACGACAGGGACTTACACAGATACGCAGTATTTT.

This clonotype was observed a handful of times. This sequence joins TRBV4-3 and TRBJ2-2; 14 positions match TRBD2. Germline-derived CDR1 and CDR2 are LGHNA and YSLEER. V shed 4 bases, J shed 1 base, and the junction held 5 bases outside the gene matches. The CDR3 loop spans 18 amino acids. The CDR3 loop is CASSRGLAGGGNTGELFF. DNA of the CDR3: TGCGCCAGCAGCCGCGGACTAGCGGGAGGAGGGAACACCGGGGAGCTGTTTTTT.

Many counts were recorded for this clonotype. The chain joins TRBV5-1 to TRBJ1-4; no firm D call. The CDR3 totals 14 residues. Germline V gene lookup returns CDR1 SGHRS and CDR2 YFSETQ. V lost 1 base and J lost 4, with 8 bases in between. Here the CDR3 reads CASSLWSYNEKLFF. The DNA of the CDR3 is TGCGCCAGCAGCTTGTGGTCTTATAATGAAAAACTGTTTTTT.

CDR3 sequence: CAISESNPKGAYEQYF. The CDR3 DNA sequence: TGTGCCATCAGTGAGTCGAACCCGAAGGGAGCCTACGAGCAGTACTTC. The chain combines TRBV10-3 with TRBJ2-7; a possible D gene is TRBD2 (5 bases). The V end lost 0 bases, the J end lost 2 bases, and 14 bases lay between the germline ends. The CDR3 length is 16 residues. CDR1 is ENHRY and CDR2 is SYGVKD in the germline V gene.

This clonotype came up many times. This sequence joins TRBV2 and TRBJ1-5, with no clear D. The CDR3 consists of 15 residues. Trimming took off 5 bases at V and 2 bases at J, with 13 bases between the two ends. Germline values: CDR1 SNHLY, CDR2 FYNNEI. This CDR3 is CASSYYRLGNQPQHF. CDR3 in DNA: TGTGCCAGCAGTTACTATCGTTTGGGCAATCAGCCCCAGCATTTT.

A few counts support this clonotype. The rearrangement uses TRBV20-1 and TRBJ2-1; the D is unclear. V lost 5 bases, J lost 4 bases, and 18 bases lay in between. Germline values: CDR1 DFQATT, CDR2 SNEGSKA (reference sequence). This CDR3 comprises 15 residues. The CDR3 region has the DNA TGCAGTGCTCCCACACTCTCCTTGAATTACAATGAGCAGTTCTTC. It is translated as CSAPTLSLNYNEQFF.

This clonotype was counted ten times or more. The chain has TRBV28 and TRBJ2-5; maybe TRBD2 (6 bases). The CDR3 is made up of 13 amino acids. CDR1 is MDHEN, CDR2 SYDVKM, per germline. V was shortened by 2 bases and J by 10 bases, with 14 bases between the two germline ends. CDR3 sequence (DNA): TGTGCCAGCAGTTTACAGGGACTCCCGGACCAGTACTTC. Its protein product is CASSLQGLPDQYF.

The gene calls are TRBV28 and TRBJ1-1; weak D call: TRBD1 (6 bases). V was shortened by 4 bases and J by 3 bases, with 12 bases between the two germline ends. The CDR3 is made up of 14 amino acids. In germline, CDR1 is MDHEN, CDR2 SYDVKM. This CDR3 is CASSSQQGYTEAFF. DNA for the CDR3: TGTGCCAGCAGTTCTCAACAGGGATACACTGAAGCTTTCTTT.

This chain uses TRBV28 with TRBJ2-1, with 11 nucleotides matching TRBD2. The CDR3 is 15 amino acids. The V and J ends lost 3 bases and 7 bases, in that order; junction bases with no gene match: 5. CDR1 and CDR2 (germline): MDHEN, SYDVKM. The CDR3 DNA sequence: TGTGCCAGCAGTTTTAGCGGGGGGGCCATAAATGAGCAGTTCTTC. It is translated as CASSFSGGAINEQFF.

This clonotype was counted a few times. J is TRBJ1-3 and V is TRBV14; D is unresolved. The CDR3 loop spans 12 amino acids. Looked up from germline, CDR1 is SGHDN and CDR2 is FVKESK. V shed 4 bases and J shed 9 bases, with 10 bases lying between them. CDR3 in DNA: TGTGCCAGCAGCCCGACTCGTTTCACCATATATTTT. Translating it yields CASSPTRFTIYF.

This clonotype was counted many times. The J gene is TRBJ2-5, the V gene TRBV11-2; TRBD2 is a possible D gene (6 bases). The CDR3 contains 15 residues. Looked up from germline, CDR1 is SGHAT and CDR2 is FQNNGV. The V end lost 5 bases, the J end lost 0 bases, and 13 bases lay between the germline ends. The DNA of the CDR3 is TGTGCCAGCAGCGTAGGCCGGGGGTACCAAGAGACCCAGTACTTC. Amino acid sequence: CASSVGRGYQETQYF.

This clonotype was seen more than once but under ten times. CDR3 loop: CSSTGGGGELFF. In DNA form, the CDR3 reads TGCAGCTCCACAGGGGGCGGCGGGGAGCTGTTTTTT. V and J are TRBV29-1 and TRBJ2-2; 9 nucleotides agree with TRBD1. The CDR3 runs to 12 residues. CDR1 is SQVTM, CDR2 ANQGSEA, per germline. J gave up 7 bases and V 8 bases, and 5 bases lay outside the gene matches.

This clonotype was detected ten times or more. The J gene is TRBJ2-5, the V gene TRBV10-3; 7 bases agree with TRBD1. The CDR3 runs to 14 residues. Germline V CDR1 and CDR2: ENHRY, SYGVKD. The V segment lost 8 bases and the J segment 4 bases; nucleotides outside the gene matches: 10. CDR3 region: CAIAPTTGSETQYF. The DNA for the CDR3 is TGTGCCATCGCCCCAACGACAGGGTCAGAGACCCAGTACTTC.

The chain joins TRBV12-3 or TRBV12-4 to TRBJ2-7; D is possibly TRBD1 or TRBD2 (6 bases each). The CDR3 is 13 amino acids. The V and J ends lost 10 bases and 5 bases respectively, with 18 bases between them. CDR3 sequence reads: CATTAGGIDEQYF. In nucleotides, the CDR3 is TGTGCCACCACCGCCGGGGGCATAGACGAGCAGTACTTC.

This clonotype was observed a few times. This chain links TRBV4-2 with TRBJ2-2; D assignment may be TRBD1 or TRBD2 (5 bases each). The CDR3 consists of 15 residues. Germline loops: CDR1 LGHNA, CDR2 YNFKEQ. The V and J ends lost 8 bases and 1 base respectively, with 14 bases between them. CDR3 DNA sequence: TGTGCCAGCGGGGTGGGGGACCTGAACACCGGGGAGCTGTTTTTT. As protein: CASGVGDLNTGELFF.

This clonotype appeared a few times. The chain links TRBV16 to TRBJ1-5; no firm D call. CDR3 size: 14 residues. Trimming shortened V by 4 bases and J by 0 bases, and 7 bases separated the two germline ends. Germline V gives CDR1 KGHSY, CDR2 FQNENV. As DNA, the CDR3 is TGTGCCAGCAGCCCACCAGTTAGCAATCAGCCCCAGCATTTT. This translates into CASSPPVSNQPQHF.

The chain has TRBV15 and TRBJ2-2; no definite D call. V lost 3 bases, J lost 4 bases, and 15 bases lay in between. Germline CDR1 reads LNHNV; CDR2 reads YYDKDF (reference sequence). This CDR3 has 16 amino acids. Here the CDR3 reads CATSRVPGPSTGELFF. CDR3 nucleotides: TGTGCCACCAGCAGGGTCCCCGGCCCTTCCACCGGGGAGCTGTTTTTT.

This clonotype was found many times. This chain connects TRBV5-8 to TRBJ2-5, with D uncertain. The V end lost 0 bases, the J end lost 0 bases, and 9 bases lay between the germline ends. The CDR3 sequence is 15 residues long. Looked up from germline, CDR1 is SGHTS and CDR2 is YDEGEE. In DNA, the CDR3 is TGTGCCAGCAGCTTGGGGTTTAGGAACCAAGAGACCCAGTACTTC. Protein product: CASSLGFRNQETQYF.

This clonotype came up once. The chain has TRBV28 and TRBJ2-7; a weak D match, TRBD2 (5 bases). Trimming cost V 6 bases and J 7 bases, with 13 bases left between them. The CDR3 covers 12 residues. The germline CDR1 and CDR2 sequences are MDHEN and SYDVKM. The CDR3 reads CASSLSTREQYF. CDR3 in DNA: TGTGCCAGCAGCCTATCCACTAGGGAGCAGTACTTC.

The rearrangement uses TRBV4-2 and TRBJ2-3, with 14 bases identical to TRBD2. CDR1 is LGHNA and CDR2 is YNFKEQ in the germline V gene. Germline trimming cut 0 bases from V and 5 bases from J; bases unmatched to any gene: 10. CDR3 size: 19 residues. CDR3 protein: CASSQDGRGLAGALDTQYF. CDR3 nucleotide sequence: TGTGCCAGCAGCCAAGATGGGAGGGGACTAGCGGGAGCGTTAGATACGCAGTATTTT.

The sample holds a few counts of this clonotype. This chain connects TRBV20-1 to TRBJ2-7; TRBD1 matches 8 bases. The V gene's germline CDR1 is DFQATT and CDR2 SNEGSKA (reference sequence). Germline trimming cut 7 bases from V and 2 bases from J; bases unmatched to any gene: 7. This CDR3 is built from 13 residues. CDR3 region: CSGQGRSPYEQYF. For the CDR3, the DNA is TGCAGTGGACAGGGGCGTTCTCCCTACGAGCAGTACTTC.

The gene calls are TRBV4-1 and TRBJ2-3; 7 nucleotides align to TRBD1. The CDR3 is 14 residues long. Germline V CDR1 and CDR2: MGHRA, YSYEKL. With V trimmed by 0 bases and J by 5 bases, 2 bases remained unmatched. The CDR3 sequence: CASSQETGKDTQYF. DNA of the CDR3: TGCGCCAGCAGCCAAGAGACAGGGAAAGATACGCAGTATTTT.

The chain recombines TRBV4-2 with TRBJ2-2, with TRBD2 matching 11 bases. The CDR3 is made up of 19 amino acids. With 2 bases clipped from V and 0 bases from J, the junction kept 8 bases outside the gene matches. Germline loops: CDR1 LGHNA, CDR2 YNFKEQ. The CDR3 is CASSQRLAGSATNTGELFF. CDR3 nucleotide sequence: TGTGCCAGCAGCCAAAGACTAGCGGGATCGGCCACGAACACCGGGGAGCTGTTTTTT.

This clonotype showed up just a few times. The genes are TRBV5-1 and TRBJ2-2; D unresolved. The germline gives CDR1 SGHRS, CDR2 YFSETQ. This CDR3 comprises 15 residues. The V end was cut by 0 bases, the J end by 3 bases, with 9 bases between. The CDR3 loop reads CASSLAGRHTGELFF. The CDR3 coding sequence is TGCGCCAGCAGCTTGGCCGGCCGACACACCGGGGAGCTGTTTTTT.

This clonotype turned up a few times. The rearrangement joins TRBV2 to TRBJ1-2; 8 bases are shared with TRBD1. This CDR3 is built from 12 residues. CDR1 is SNHLY and CDR2 is FYNNEI in the germline V gene. V trimming: 5 bases; J trimming: 5 bases; junction bases outside the gene matches: 1. CDR3 DNA: TGTGCCAGCAGTACAGGGGGATATGGCTACACCTTC. Its protein is CASSTGGYGYTF.

Only a few counts were recorded for this clonotype. The CDR3 bases are TGTGCCAGCAGCGTCTCCTCCCTGTCCCGGGAGCTGTTTTTT. Translation gives CASSVSSLSRELFF. This rearrangement joins TRBV9 to TRBJ2-2, with no clear D. CDR1 and CDR2 from the germline V gene are SGDLS and YYNGEE. The V end lost 2 bases, the J end lost 9 bases, and 14 bases lay between the germline ends. The CDR3 totals 14 residues.

A note on this clonotype: At one of its ends the junction is not consistent with the germline gene, which may arise from a read error. This chain connects TRBV20-1 to TRBJ2-5; tentatively, D is TRBD2 (6 bases). This CDR3 is built from 17 residues. Germline CDR1 DFQATT, CDR2 SNEGSKA (reference sequence). The CDR3 region has the DNA TGCTGTGCTAGAGATCATAGGGGCCCGGGGAGGCCGCAGACCCAGTACTTC. Translating it yields CCARDHRGPGRPQTQYF.

This clonotype has a count of ten or more. The V and J genes are TRBV29-1 and TRBJ1-1, with D possibly being TRBD1 (5 bases). The CDR3 sequence is 11 residues long. Germline values: CDR1 SQVTM, CDR2 ANQGSEA. V lost 2 bases to trimming and J lost 7 bases, with 8 bases between them. In DNA, the CDR3 is TGCAGCGTTGAATGGGGGATTGAAGCTTTCTTT. Protein: CSVEWGIEAFF. The full variable domain, with the rest looked up from reference TRBV29-1 and TRBJ1-1, is SAVISQKPSRDICQRGTSLTIQCQVDSQVTMMFWYRQQPGQSLTLIATANQGSEATYESGFVIDKFPISRPNLTFSTLTVSNMSPEDSSIYLCSVEWGIEAFFGQGTRLTVV.